A single sample gave rise to the 8 T cell receptor beta chains below, sequenced in a study of cytomegalovirus exposure and HLA in healthy donors. TCRdb's copy holds only in-frame clones and misses some; the assay was immunoSEQ multiplex PCR. The sample lists over 120,000 clones, around 90% occurring once. Sequencing used PBMCs. The receptors were sampled from a man aged 18-30 years in good health and CMV-seropositive.

The CDR3, as DNA: TGTGCCAGCATGGGAGGGATGTACACTGAAGCTTTCTTT. It specifies CASMGGMYTEAFF. This chain links TRBV6-5 with TRBJ1-1; no reliable D call. This CDR3 is built from 13 residues. Germline CDR1 and CDR2: MNHEY and SVGAGI. The V and J ends lost 7 bases and 3 bases respectively, with 12 bases between them.

This chain joins TRBV7-9 and TRBJ2-1; 11 positions match TRBD2. The J segment lost 4 bases and the V segment lost 4 bases, leaving 3 bases of the junction unmatched. The CDR3 is 15 amino acids. Germline V lookup: CDR1 SEHNR, CDR2 FQNEAQ (reference sequence). CDR3 sequence (DNA): TGTGCCAGCAGCTCTACTAGCGGGGGATACAATGAGCAGTTCTTC. Amino acid sequence: CASSSTSGGYNEQFF.

This clone ranks as large. The chain employs TRBV5-4 and TRBJ1-5; D perhaps matches TRBD1 (6 bases). Deletions cut 0 bases from V and 6 bases from J, with 13 bases between. Germline V CDR1 and CDR2: SGHNT, YYREEE (reference sequence). CDR3 length: 15 amino acids. CDR3 bases: TGTGCCAGCAGCTTGGAAAAGGGGGTTGGTCAGCCCCAGCATTTT. Amino acid sequence: CASSLEKGVGQPQHF.

The chain employs TRBV6-5 and TRBJ2-7; D is unresolved. V gave up 4 bases and J gave up 5 bases, with 9 bases separating them. There are 12 residues in the CDR3. The germline V gene encodes CDR1 MNHEY and CDR2 SVGAGI. CDR3 sequence (DNA): TGTGCCAGCAGTTCCCCCTTAAACGAGCAGTACTTC. Translated: CASSSPLNEQYF.

The rearrangement links TRBV6-1 to TRBJ1-1; D gene uncertain. V dropped 1 base and J dropped 9 bases, with 12 bases sitting between them. Germline V gene sequence: CDR1 MNHNS, CDR2 SASEGT. CDR3 length: 13 amino acids. The CDR3 spells CASSEETNSKAFF. The CDR3 DNA follows: TGTGCCAGCAGTGAAGAAACGAATAGTAAAGCTTTCTTT.

The chain couples TRBV7-9 to TRBJ1-2; no firm D call. Trimming took 5 bases from V and 2 from J, leaving 12 bases between them. The CDR3 totals 14 residues. CDR1 is SEHNR and CDR2 is FQNEAQ in the germline V gene (reference sequence). This CDR3 reads CASSPSQGNYGYTF. CDR3 coding DNA: TGTGCCAGCAGCCCTAGCCAAGGGAACTATGGCTACACCTTC.

The chain has TRBV4-1 and TRBJ2-1; D perhaps matches TRBD1 (5 bases). Germline loops: CDR1 MGHRA, CDR2 YSYEKL. The V gene lost 4 bases and the J gene lost 0 bases, with 19 bases spanning the gap. The CDR3 runs to 18 residues. The CDR3 DNA sequence: TGCGCCAGCAGCCGGAAGGCGTCGGCCGACAGCTCCTACAATGAGCAGTTCTTC. It is translated as CASSRKASADSSYNEQFF.

This clone came up once. V is TRBV28 and J is TRBJ2-7, with D possibly matching TRBD1 (6 bases). Germline assignment: CDR1 MDHEN and CDR2 SYDVKM. Trimming pared 6 bases from V and 4 bases from J, leaving 22 bases between. The CDR3 runs 16 residues. As DNA, the CDR3 is TGTGCCAGCAGCCTTCACCTTGACGACAGGCTATACGAGCAGTACTTC. It translates to CASSLHLDDRLYEQYF.